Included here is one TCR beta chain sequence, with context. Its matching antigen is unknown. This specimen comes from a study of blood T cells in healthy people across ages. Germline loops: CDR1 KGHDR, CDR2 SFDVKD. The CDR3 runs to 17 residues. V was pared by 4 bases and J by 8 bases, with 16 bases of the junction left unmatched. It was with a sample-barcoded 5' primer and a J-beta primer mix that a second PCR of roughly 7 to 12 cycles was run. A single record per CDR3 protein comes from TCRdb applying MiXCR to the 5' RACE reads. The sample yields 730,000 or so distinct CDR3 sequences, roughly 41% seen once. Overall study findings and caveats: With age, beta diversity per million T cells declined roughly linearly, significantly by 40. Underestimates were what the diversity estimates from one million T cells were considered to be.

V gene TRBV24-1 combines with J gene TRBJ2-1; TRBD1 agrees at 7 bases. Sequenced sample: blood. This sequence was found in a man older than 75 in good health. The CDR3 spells CATSDRSDRASRDEQFF. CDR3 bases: TGTGCCACCAGTGACCGATCCGACAGGGCAAGCCGGGATGAGCAGTTCTTC.